This T cell receptor (beta chain) was sequenced during a study of Tregs in tolerant kidney transplant recipients. Study-level points and caveats: For some patients, primers changed over time, blocking nucleotide-level comparison. Biological reproducibility was not directly addressed in this study. In tolerant patients, donor-specific Tregs outgrew total Tregs, suggesting antigen-driven expansion.

Germline V gene data show CDR1 as LNHDA and CDR2 as SQIVND (reference sequence). V gave up 10 bases and J gave up 4 bases, with 13 bases separating them. The CDR3 length is 12 residues. Mixed chimerism was transient after nonmyeloablative marrow transplants from related graft donors. CD4+CD25+CD127- Tregs, CD4+CD25- non-Tregs, CD4 and CD8 cells were sorted. Produced via immunoSEQ multiplex PCR; TCRdb's table is partial and in-frame only. The repertoire includes some 47,000 clones, around 90% of them detected once, and around a sixth sits in the top ten. Details on this clone: Its antigen remains unidentified.

The origin of this receptor is a human patient who received a combined kidney and bone marrow transplant. Some T cells may originate from the graft donor. V is TRBV19 and J is TRBJ1-2; possibly TRBD1 for D (5 bases). Sequencing was performed on CD8+ T cells from blood (PBMCs), taken 12 months after the transplant. The chain's CDR3 is CATLHDSYGYTF. The CDR3 region has the DNA TGTGCCACTTTACACGACAGCTATGGCTACACCTTC.